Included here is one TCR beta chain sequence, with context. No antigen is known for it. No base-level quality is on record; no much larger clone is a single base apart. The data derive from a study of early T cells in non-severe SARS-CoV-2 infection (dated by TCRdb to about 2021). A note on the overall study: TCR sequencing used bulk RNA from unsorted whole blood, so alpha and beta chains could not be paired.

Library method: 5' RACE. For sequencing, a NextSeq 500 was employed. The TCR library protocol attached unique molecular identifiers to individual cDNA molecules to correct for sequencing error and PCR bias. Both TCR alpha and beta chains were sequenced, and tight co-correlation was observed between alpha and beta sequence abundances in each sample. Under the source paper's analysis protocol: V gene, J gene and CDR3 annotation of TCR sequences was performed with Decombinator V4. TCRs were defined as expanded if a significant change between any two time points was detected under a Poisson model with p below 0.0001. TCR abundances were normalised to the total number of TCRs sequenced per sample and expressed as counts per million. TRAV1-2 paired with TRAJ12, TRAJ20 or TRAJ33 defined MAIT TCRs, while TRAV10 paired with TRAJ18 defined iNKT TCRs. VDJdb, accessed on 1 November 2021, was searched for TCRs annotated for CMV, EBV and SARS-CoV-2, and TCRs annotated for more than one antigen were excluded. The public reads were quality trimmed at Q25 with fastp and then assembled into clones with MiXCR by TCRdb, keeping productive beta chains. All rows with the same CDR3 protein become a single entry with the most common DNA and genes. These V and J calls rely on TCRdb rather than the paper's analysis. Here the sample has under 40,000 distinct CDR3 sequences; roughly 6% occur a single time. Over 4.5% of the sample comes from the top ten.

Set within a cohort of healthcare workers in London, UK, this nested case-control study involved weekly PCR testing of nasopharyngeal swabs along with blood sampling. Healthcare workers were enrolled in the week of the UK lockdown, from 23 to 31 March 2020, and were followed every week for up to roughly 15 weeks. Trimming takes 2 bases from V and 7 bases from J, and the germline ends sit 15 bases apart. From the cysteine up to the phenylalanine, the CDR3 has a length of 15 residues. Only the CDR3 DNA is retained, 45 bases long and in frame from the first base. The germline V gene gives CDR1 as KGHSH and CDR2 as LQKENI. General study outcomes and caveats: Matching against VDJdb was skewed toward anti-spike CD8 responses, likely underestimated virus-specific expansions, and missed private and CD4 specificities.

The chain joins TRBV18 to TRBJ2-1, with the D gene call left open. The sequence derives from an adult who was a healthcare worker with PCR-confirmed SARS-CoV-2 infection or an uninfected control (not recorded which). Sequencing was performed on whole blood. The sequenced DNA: TGTGCCAGCTCACCATTAAGAGGCGTCGGAAATGAGCAGTTCTTC. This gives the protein CASSPLRGVGNEQFF.